The 22 T cell receptor beta chains below all came from one sample that was sequenced in a study of regulatory T cells in long-lasting Graves disease. Described time point: newly diagnosed GD, antithyroid drugs for less than 3 months. Preparation of the TCR library used RNA extracted from PBMCs. Assembly of TCR beta libraries relied on iRepertoire HTBI primers together with Arm-PCR of CDR3 regions. TCRdb passed the multiplex PCR reads through MiXCR, listing each CDR3 protein once. The sample comprises around 450,000 distinct CDR3 sequences, around 16% of which are singletons, and over 7% rests with the top ten. A further study also used this sample, focusing on T cells in Graves' hyperthyroidism and ophthalmopathy.

Here the sequenced sample was peripheral blood mononuclear cells (PBMCs), taken at new diagnosis, from a patient treated with antithyroid drugs. These receptors were collected from a woman in her 40s with Graves disease.

This clonotype was found a few times. The rearrangement joins TRBV19 to TRBJ2-5, with 9 bases matching TRBD1. CDR1 and CDR2 (germline): LNHDA, SQIVND (reference sequence). Trimming at V came to 7 bases and at J to 7 bases, leaving 7 bases not matched to a gene. This CDR3 is 13 amino acids long. Here the CDR3 DNA reads TGTGCCAGTACGGACAGGGGCGGAGCGACCCAGTACTTC. Translation gives CASTDRGGATQYF. Using reference TRBV19 and TRBJ2-5 for the parts outside the CDR3, the full variable domain is DGGITQSPKYLFRKEGQNVTLSCEQNLNHDAMYWYRQDPGQGLRLIYYSQIVNDFQKGDIAEGYSVSREKKESFPLTVTSAQKNPTAFYLCASTDRGGATQYFGPGTRLLVL.

This clonotype was recorded at least ten times. This chain connects TRBV11-3 to TRBJ1-1; D uncertain. The germline CDR1 and CDR2 sequences are SGHNT and YENEEA. V was trimmed by 0 bases and J by 1 base, leaving 9 bases between them. This CDR3 comprises 15 residues. CDR3: CASSLDGVGNTEAFF. In DNA form, the CDR3 reads TGTGCCAGCAGCTTAGATGGAGTAGGGAACACTGAAGCTTTCTTT.

The chain is built from TRBV6-5 and TRBJ2-4; no firm D call. This CDR3 is 17 amino acids long. V was clipped by 4 bases and J by 1 base, with 17 bases between them. CDR1 is MNHEY, CDR2 SVGAGI, per germline. CDR3 nucleotides: TGTGCCAGCAGTTCTCCTCGGAGCTTTGGGGCCAAAAACATTCAGTACTTC. Protein: CASSSPRSFGAKNIQYF.

Concerning this clonotype: At one end the junction does not follow the germline gene, possibly because of a read error. This chain joins TRBV6-1 and TRBJ1-4, with 8 bases fitting TRBD1. The CDR3 has 17 residues. CDR1 and CDR2 from the germline V gene are MNHNS and SASEGT. CDR3 protein: CASSPSQGGTLNEKLLF. The CDR3 DNA reads as TGTGCCAGCAGTCCATCACAGGGGGGCACCCTTAATGAAAAACTGCTTTTT.

There are many counts of this clonotype. V gene TRBV27 combines with J gene TRBJ2-1; D gene ambiguous. Trimming stripped 2 bases from V and 5 bases from J, with 13 bases between. Germline V gives CDR1 MNHEY, CDR2 SMNVEV (reference sequence). This CDR3 spans 15 amino acids. The CDR3 DNA reads as TGTGCCAGCAGTTTAGGTAGGGCTCCCCACAATGAGCAGTTCTTC. This codes for CASSLGRAPHNEQFF.

Ten or more counts support this clonotype. The chain links TRBV9 to TRBJ2-7; perhaps TRBD1 as D (5 bases). Germline lookup yields CDR1 SGDLS and CDR2 YYNGEE. Deletions cut 0 bases from V and 5 bases from J, with 9 bases between. The CDR3 is 13 residues long. The CDR3 nucleotides are TGTGCCAGCAGCGTAGGGCAGGGTAACGAGCAGTACTTC. Its translation is CASSVGQGNEQYF.

The CDR3: CASSYRGGGYNEQFF. CDR3 nucleotides: TGTGCCAGCAGTTATCGCGGGGGGGGGTACAATGAGCAGTTCTTC. This rearrangement joins TRBV28 to TRBJ2-1, with 9 bases identical to TRBD2. There are 15 residues in the CDR3. Germline CDR1 and CDR2: MDHEN and SYDVKM. The J segment lost 4 bases and the V segment lost 4 bases, leaving 5 bases of the junction unmatched.

This sequence joins TRBV27 and TRBJ1-1, with a tentative D call TRBD1 (6 bases). This CDR3 has 16 residues. CDR1 and CDR2 (germline): MNHEY, SMNVEV (reference sequence). Trimming pared 4 bases from V and 1 base from J, leaving 16 bases between. The CDR3 DNA reads TGTGCCAGCAGTTCATTCTCAGGGGCTGCGAACACTGAAGCTTTCTTT. Translation gives CASSSFSGAANTEAFF.

In its sample, this clonotype was seen many times. The V call is TRBV6-1, the J call TRBJ1-1; D call uncertain. This CDR3 region has 10 residues. Germline CDR1 is MNHNS and CDR2 is SASEGT. V lost 7 bases, J lost 8 bases, and 8 bases lay in between. The DNA of the CDR3 is TGTGCCAGCACCGGGAGAGAAGCTTTCTTT. Translated, it gives CASTGREAFF.

There are a few counts of this clonotype. The chain links TRBV9 to TRBJ2-3; 9 bases are a match to TRBD2. Germline CDR1 reads SGDLS; CDR2 reads YYNGEE. The CDR3 is 15 residues long. V was pared by 4 bases and J by 4 bases, with 7 bases of the junction left unmatched. In nucleotides, the CDR3 is TGTGCCAGCAGCTTCACTAGCGGGTGGTCAGATACGCAGTATTTT. Translated, it gives CASSFTSGWSDTQYF.

Ten or more counts support this clonotype. The chain joins TRBV3-1 to TRBJ1-1, with TRBD1 identical over 8 bases. Germline V gives CDR1 LGHDT, CDR2 YNNKEL (reference sequence). The CDR3 totals 13 residues. J was trimmed by 11 bases and V by 5 bases; bases with no gene match: 10. CDR3 in DNA: TGTGCCAGCAGCAAAGCGACAGGGGAGGCGGCTTTCTTT. Protein: CASSKATGEAAFF.

V usage is TRBV20-1 and J usage is TRBJ2-3; 7 nucleotides match TRBD2. Germline CDR1 reads DFQATT; CDR2 reads SNEGSKA (reference sequence). Losses at the gene ends were 5 bases for V and 4 bases for J; bases not matched to a gene: 9. CDR3 length equals 14 residues. Here the CDR3 DNA reads TGCAGTGCTCCACGAAGCGGGACGGCAGATACGCAGTATTTT. This encodes CSAPRSGTADTQYF.

This clonotype was recorded a few times. The V and J genes are TRBV7-9 and TRBJ1-5; D call uncertain. The CDR3 covers 14 residues. Germline CDR1 reads SEHNR; CDR2 reads FQNEAQ (reference sequence). V was trimmed by 5 bases and J by 2 bases, leaving 10 bases between them. The CDR3 reads CASSRDGGNQPQHF. CDR3 in DNA: TGTGCCAGCAGCCGCGATGGGGGCAATCAGCCCCAGCATTTT.

Of note for this clonotype: A much bigger clone sits one base away, suggesting this may be a read error. V usage is TRBV28 and J usage is TRBJ1-6; D uncertain. Trimming took 5 bases from V and 9 from J, leaving 14 bases between them. The CDR3 sequence is 14 residues long. The germline CDR1 and CDR2 sequences are MDHEN and SYDVKM. In DNA form, the CDR3 reads TGTGCCAGCAGTCTTGTACTAGGGAGTTCACCCCTCCACTTT. Translating gives CASSLVLGSSPLHF.

The J gene is TRBJ1-1, the V gene TRBV5-6, with a tentative D call TRBD1 (5 bases). Germline V gene sequence: CDR1 SGHDT, CDR2 YYEEEE. Trimming shortened V by 1 base and J by 0 bases, and 10 bases separated the two germline ends. The CDR3 totals 15 residues. The CDR3 bases are TGTGCCAGCAGCTTGCCAGGGATACTGAACACTGAAGCTTTCTTT. As protein: CASSLPGILNTEAFF.

In this sample, this clonotype turned up many times. V usage is TRBV30 and J usage is TRBJ2-5; 9 positions agree with TRBD2. The CDR3 has 14 residues. The germline V gene encodes CDR1 GTSNPN and CDR2 SVGIG (reference sequence). Trimming at V came to 8 bases and at J to 2 bases, leaving 9 bases not matched to a gene. DNA for the CDR3: TGTGCCGGACATCCTAGCGGGGTACAAGAGACCCAGTACTTC. Protein product: CAGHPSGVQETQYF.

Points on this clonotype: Without the conserved terminal phenylalanine or tryptophan, this CDR3 likely stems from a read error. The chain has TRBV7-9 and TRBJ2-2, with D perhaps matching TRBD1 or TRBD2 (6 bases each). V lost 2 bases to trimming and J lost 3 bases, with 16 bases between them. This CDR3 is 17 amino acids long. In germline, CDR1 is SEHNR, CDR2 FQNEAQ (reference sequence). The CDR3 protein is CASSLSDRGLDTGELFV. CDR3 in DNA: TGTGCCAGCAGCTTATCCGATCGGGGGCTGGACACCGGGGAGCTGTTTGTT.

The CDR3 region has the DNA TGTGCCAGCAGCCTGACAGGGAGTTTGTCCACAGATACGCAGTATTTT. Translated, it gives CASSLTGSLSTDTQYF. The J gene is TRBJ2-3, the V gene TRBV11-1, with 7 bases fitting TRBD1. Unmatched junction bases numbered 10, after V lost 5 bases and J lost 2 bases. Germline V gene lookup returns CDR1 SGHAT and CDR2 FQDESV (reference sequence). CDR3 length: 16 residues.

This clonotype was picked up a small number of times. The rearrangement joins TRBV10-3 to TRBJ1-5; D gene uncertain. The germline V gene has CDR1 ENHRY and CDR2 SYGVKD. The CDR3 covers 15 residues. The V end lost 3 bases, the J end lost 0 bases, and 9 bases lay between the germline ends. CDR3 coding DNA: TGTGCCATCAGTGAAGGGTTAATTAGCAATCAGCCCCAGCATTTT. This sequence encodes CAISEGLISNQPQHF.

This clonotype was found many times. The chain joins TRBV29-1 to TRBJ2-7, with D maybe TRBD2 (5 bases). V shed 4 bases and J shed 2 bases, with 9 bases lying between them. Germline V gives CDR1 SQVTM, CDR2 ANQGSEA. The CDR3 loop spans 12 amino acids. The CDR3 region is CSVASGAYEQYF. The CDR3 nucleotides read TGCAGCGTTGCCAGCGGAGCCTACGAGCAGTACTTC.

The chain links TRBV4-1 to TRBJ1-4; D uncertain. The CDR3 totals 15 residues. V gave up 0 bases and J gave up 8 bases, with 13 bases separating them. Per germline, CDR1 MGHRA and CDR2 YSYEKL. The CDR3 sequence: CASSQDVAIDEKLFF. DNA for the CDR3: TGCGCCAGCAGCCAAGATGTTGCAATCGACGAAAAACTGTTTTTT.

The V gene is TRBV11-3, the J gene TRBJ1-1; D is perhaps TRBD1 (5 bases). The CDR3 sequence is 15 residues long. The V end was cut by 5 bases, the J end by 4 bases, with 17 bases between. The V gene's germline CDR1 is SGHNT and CDR2 YENEEA. CDR3: CASSILGTLGTEAFF. The CDR3 nucleotides read TGTGCCAGCAGCATCCTAGGGACCCTCGGCACTGAAGCTTTCTTT. The whole variable domain, filled in from reference TRBV11-3 and TRBJ1-1, reads EAGVVQSPRYKIIEKKQPVAFWCNPISGHNTLYWYLQNLGQGPELLIRYENEEAVDDSQLPKDRFSAERLKGVDSTLKIQPAELGDSAVYLCASSILGTLGTEAFFGQGTRLTVV.